Sequencing of this TCR beta chain was carried out in a study of cytomegalovirus exposure and HLA in healthy donors. General study points: Most observed TCR sequences were rare, whereas some public TCRs were detected in many donors. According to reports, the classifier identified cytomegalovirus status with high specificity and sensitivity.

In this sample, this clone turned up once. Its target is not known. Using immunoSEQ multiplex PCR, the repertoire was profiled, and TCRdb retains in-frame clones only, with some absent. This sample has 100,000 to 150,000 clones, with roughly 95% found just once. CDR1 SEHNR and CDR2 FQNEAQ come from the germline V gene (reference sequence). V was shortened by 4 bases and J by 8 bases, with 17 bases between the two germline ends. The CDR3 has 14 amino acids. Sequenced input: PBMCs. The rearrangement links TRBV7-9 to TRBJ2-5; maybe TRBD2 (6 bases). The sequence was collected from a man aged 18 to 35 in good health and CMV-seronegative. The CDR3 here is CASSSGTPVITQYF. CDR3 DNA sequence: TGTGCCAGCAGCTCGGGGACTCCCGTGATAACCCAGTACTTC.